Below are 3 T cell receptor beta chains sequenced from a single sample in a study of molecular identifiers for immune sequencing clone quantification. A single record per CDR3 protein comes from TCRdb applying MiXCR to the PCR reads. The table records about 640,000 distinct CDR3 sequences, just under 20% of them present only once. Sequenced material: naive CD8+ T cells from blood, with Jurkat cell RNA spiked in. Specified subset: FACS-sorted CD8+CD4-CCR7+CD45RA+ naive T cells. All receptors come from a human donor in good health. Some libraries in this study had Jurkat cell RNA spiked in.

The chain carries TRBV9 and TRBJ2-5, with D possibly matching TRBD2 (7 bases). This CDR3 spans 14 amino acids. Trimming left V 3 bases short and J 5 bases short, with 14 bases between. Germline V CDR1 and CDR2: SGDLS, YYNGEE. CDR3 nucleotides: TGTGCCAGCAGCGAGGGGGGGGCGGGTGAGACCCAGTACTTC. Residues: CASSEGGAGETQYF.

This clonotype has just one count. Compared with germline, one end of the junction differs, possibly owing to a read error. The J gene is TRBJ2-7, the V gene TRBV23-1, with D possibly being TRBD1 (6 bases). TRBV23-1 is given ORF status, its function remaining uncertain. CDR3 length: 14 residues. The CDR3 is CVSRLTGLVYEQYF. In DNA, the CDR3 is TGCGTCAGCAGGCTTACAGGGTTGGTCTACGAGCAGTACTTC.

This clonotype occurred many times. The CDR3 loop reads CASSQVLGAQETQYF. The CDR3 region has the DNA TGTGCCAGCAGCCAAGTGTTGGGCGCTCAAGAGACCCAGTACTTC. J is TRBJ2-5 and V is TRBV4-2; D call uncertain. In germline, CDR1 is LGHNA, CDR2 YNFKEQ. The CDR3 contains 15 residues. The V end lost 1 base, the J end lost 2 bases, and 11 bases lay between the germline ends.